A selection of T cell receptor beta chains follows, all from one sample in a study of T cell responses to AZD1222 COVID-19 vaccine. Sequenced by immunoSEQ multiplex PCR; TCRdb stores in-frame clones only, minus some. The sample has under 100,000 clones, 70% to 90% seen once. Material: peripheral blood, obtained on day 0 of AZD1222 vaccination. Receptor source: an adult in good health. CDR3s include the opening cysteine and the closing phenylalanine or tryptophan. Each record gives: D gene, V gene, J gene, clone size, CDR3 DNA, CDR3 protein. A D gene is named only where the DNA matches it firmly. Size is stated for part of the rows, as once, few or many counts, or as a class when the clone is expanded.

.	TRBV6-5	TRBJ1-2	.	TGTGCCAGCATAGGCGGTTCCTTCCTTAATGGCTACACCTTC	CASIGGSFLNGYTF
.	TRBV4-1	TRBJ2-3	.	TGCGCCAGCAGCCAAGTTCGGAGCACAGATACGCAGTATTTT	CASSQVRSTDTQYF
TRBD1	TRBV2	TRBJ1-5	.	TGTGCCAGCAGCGTGGACAGGGTGCTTCAGCCCCAGCATTTT	CASSVDRVLQPQHF
TRBD1	TRBV5-4	TRBJ2-3	.	TGTGCCAGCAGCCCGAGAGGGACAGGGGGGTGGTCAGATACGCAGTATTTT	CASSPRGTGGWSDTQYF
.	TRBV27	TRBJ1-2	.	TGTGCCAGCAGCACAAAAAACTATGGCTACACCTTC	CASSTKNYGYTF
.	TRBV6-5	TRBJ1-2	once	TGTGCCAGCAGTTCCCGCCGACAGGTGGGCGGCTACACCTTC	CASSSRRQVGGYTF
TRBD2	TRBV3-1/TRBV3-2	TRBJ2-3	.	TGTGCCAGCAGCCGACGGACTAGCGGGTCCACAGATACGCAGTATTTT	CASSRRTSGSTDTQYF
.	TRBV3-1/TRBV3-2	TRBJ2-2	.	TGTGCCAGCAGGTCAAGTATCTCGAACACCGGGGAGCTGTTTTTT	CASRSSISNTGELFF
TRBD1	TRBV7-9	TRBJ1-1	.	TGTGCCAGCAGCCGCAGGGGGGAATACACTGAAGCTTTCTTT	CASSRRGEYTEAFF
.	TRBV6-5	TRBJ2-2	once	TGTGCCAGCAGTTACCCAGGGGCCGGGGAGCTGTTTTTT	CASSYPGAGELFF
.	TRBV5-4	TRBJ2-3	.	TGTGCCAGCAGCTTCCACACAGATACGCAGTATTTT	CASSFHTDTQYF
TRBD1	TRBV2	TRBJ1-2	.	TGTGCCAGCGGGGAGGGACAGCATTATGGCTACACCTTC	CASGEGQHYGYTF
.	TRBV6-4	TRBJ2-3	few	TGTGCCAGCAGTGACGGGCAGCCCACAGATACGCAGTATTTT	CASSDGQPTDTQYF
.	TRBV4-1	TRBJ1-2	.	TGCGCCAGCAGCCCCCTGGGTCTAAGCTATGGCTACACCTTC	CASSPLGLSYGYTF
TRBD2	TRBV24-1	TRBJ2-3	.	TGTGCCACCAGTGATACCACCCTAGCGGGGGGGCGTACAGATACGCAGTATTTT	CATSDTTLAGGRTDTQYF
TRBD1	TRBV19	TRBJ1-2	.	TGTGCCAGTAGTAAGGATGGATGGGACAGCTATGGCTACACCTTC	CASSKDGWDSYGYTF
.	TRBV7-2	TRBJ2-7	.	TGTGCCAGCAGCTTAGGGAACTGGGGCGAGCAGTACTTC	CASSLGNWGEQYF
TRBD1	TRBV2	TRBJ1-1	.	TGTGCCAGCAGTCGGGACAGGGCCACTGAAGCTTTCTTT	CASSRDRATEAFF
TRBD1	TRBV19	TRBJ1-1	.	TGTGCCAGTAGGCGGACAGGGGGCGGCACTGAAGCTTTCTTT	CASRRTGGGTEAFF
.	TRBV5-6	TRBJ1-5	.	TGTGCCAGCAGCTTGGGGGAGATTAGCAATCAGCCCCAGCATTTT	CASSLGEISNQPQHF
.	TRBV7-2	TRBJ2-1	.	TGTGCCAGCAGCTTTGGGACTACAGGGAATGAGCAGTTCTTC	CASSFGTTGNEQFF
.	TRBV6-1	TRBJ1-4	few	TGTGCCAGCAGTGACCCCTCGACGGAAACTAATGAAAAACTGTTTTTT	CASSDPSTETNEKLFF
.	TRBV24-1	TRBJ1-2	few	TGTGCCACCAGTGATCCGCCCTTACAAGGCTACACCTTC	CATSDPPLQGYTF
TRBD1	TRBV18	TRBJ1-4	.	TGTGCCAGCTCACCTAGACAGGGGGAAGATGAAAAACTGTTTTTT	CASSPRQGEDEKLFF
.	TRBV5-1	TRBJ2-7	.	TGCGCCAGCAGCTCGACATTTTCCTACGAGCAGTACTTC	CASSSTFSYEQYF
.	TRBV30	TRBJ1-5	.	TGTGCCTGGAGTGGACAGGGCAATCAGCCCCAGCATTTT	CAWSGQGNQPQHF
.	TRBV2	TRBJ2-7	once	TGTGCCAGCGGTACTACCTACGAGCAGTACTTC	CASGTTYEQYF
TRBD1	TRBV25-1	TRBJ1-2	.	TGTGCCAGCAGTGAAAGAGGAGGGGGCCGCTATGGCTACACCTTC	CASSERGGGRYGYTF
TRBD1	TRBV6-5	TRBJ2-7	.	TGTGCCAGCATAGGACAGGGGGGCTACGAGCAGTACTTC	CASIGQGGYEQYF
TRBD1	TRBV11-3	TRBJ2-5	.	TGTGCCAGCAGCTTGAGGACAGGATTGACGACCCAGTACTTC	CASSLRTGLTTQYF
.	TRBV12-3/TRBV12-4	TRBJ1-5	.	TGTGCCAGCAGGGGGTTAAGCAATCAGCCCCAGCATTTT	CASRGLSNQPQHF
TRBD1	TRBV13	TRBJ1-6	once	TGTGCCAGCAGCTCCCGGGACAGGGGGCTGTCACCCCTCCACTTT	CASSSRDRGLSPLHF
TRBD1	TRBV7-6	TRBJ1-6	.	TGTGCCAGCAGGGAGGGACAGACTAATTCACCCCTCCACTTT	CASREGQTNSPLHF
TRBD2	TRBV25-1	TRBJ2-7	.	TGTGCCAGCTCCTACCTCGGGGGGATGGAGCAGTACTTC	CASSYLGGMEQYF
.	TRBV7-9	TRBJ2-7	once	TGTGCCAGCGGCTTCACCTACGAGCAGTACTTC	CASGFTYEQYF
TRBD2	TRBV3-1/TRBV3-2	TRBJ2-2	.	TGTGCCAGCAGCCCTCTAGCGGGGTCGGTATCCGGGGAGCTGTTTTTT	CASSPLAGSVSGELFF
.	TRBV7-2	TRBJ1-1	.	TGTGCCAGCAGCTTATCCGCGGTGATATCTGAAGCTTTCTTT	CASSLSAVISEAFF
.	TRBV11-3	TRBJ1-2	.	TGTGCCAGCAGCTCGGACCCCGGCGGGTATGGCTACACCTTC	CASSSDPGGYGYTF
TRBD1	TRBV27	TRBJ1-6	.	TGTGCCAGCAGCCTAAGGGGACAGGGCTCACCCCTCCACTTT	CASSLRGQGSPLHF
.	TRBV7-6	TRBJ2-7	.	TGTGCCAGCAGCCCCCCCGGACAGACCTACGAGCAGTACTTC	CASSPPGQTYEQYF
.	TRBV30	TRBJ1-5	.	TGTGCCTGGAGTGCGGCCTCGACATCTAGCAATCAGCCCCAGCATTTT	CAWSAASTSSNQPQHF
TRBD2	TRBV12-3/TRBV12-4	TRBJ2-7	.	TGTGCCAGCAGCGGGGGGTCTCGAGTCGAGCAGTACTTC	CASSGGSRVEQYF
.	TRBV10-3	TRBJ1-2	.	TGTGCCATCAGTGATGATACGAAAGGACTGACTAACTATGGCTACACCTTC	CAISDDTKGLTNYGYTF
.	TRBV30	TRBJ2-1	.	TGTGCCTGGAAGACTAGTCCCTCCTACAATGAGCAGTTCTTC	CAWKTSPSYNEQFF
TRBD1	TRBV24-1	TRBJ1-3	.	TGTGCCACCAGTGAGCCAAAACCGACAGGGCTTGGAAACACCATATATTTT	CATSEPKPTGLGNTIYF